The TCR beta chain under discussion was sequenced for a study of blood T cell repertoires in COVID-19. Study information: Samples came from the United States, Italy and Spain, spanning acute and convalescent COVID-19.

The protocol was immunoSEQ multiplex PCR, while the TCRdb copy is restricted to in-frame clones and leaves out a portion. The sample has 110,000 to 150,000 clones, around 80% seen once. The CDR3 consists of 14 residues. Germline V lookup: CDR1 SGHRS, CDR2 YFSETQ. V was trimmed by 0 bases and J by 2 bases, leaving 6 bases between them. The sample taken for sequencing was peripheral blood. The source of this sequence is an elderly man with acute or convalescent COVID-19. The genes are TRBV5-1 and TRBJ2-1; the D is unclear. In nucleotides, the CDR3 is TGCGCCAGCAGCTTGGCACTCCCCTACAATGAGCAGTTCTTC. Translating it yields CASSLALPYNEQFF. Full variable domain (outside the CDR3, taken from reference TRBV5-1 and TRBJ2-1): KAGVTQTPRYLIKTRGQQVTLSCSPISGHRSVSWYQQTPGQGLQFLFEYFSETQRNKGNFPGRFSGRQFSNSRSEMNVSTLELGDSALYLCASSLALPYNEQFFGPGTRLTVL.